A single TCR beta chain is shown here with its context. The data stem from a study of technical replicates of blood from a few donors. Germline CDR1 and CDR2: MNHEY and SMNVEV (reference sequence). Trimming stripped 6 bases from V and 1 base from J, with 10 bases between. CDR3 size: 13 residues. Profiling relied on immunoSEQ multiplex PCR, and the TCRdb table lists in-frame clones only, not all of them. This table holds roughly 15,000 clones, roughly 84% found once. The V gene is TRBV27, the J gene TRBJ2-7, with D tentatively TRBD2 (6 bases). This TCR came from a human donor in good health. Sequenced: PBMCs. The CDR3 region has the DNA TGTGCCAGCAGCATGGGAGGTTCCTACGAGCAGTACTTC. Translated, it gives CASSMGGSYEQYF.